This T cell receptor beta chain was observed in a study of T cells in Graves' hyperthyroidism and ophthalmopathy. Germline V gene data show CDR1 as SGHVS and CDR2 as FNYEAQ. This CDR3 has 17 residues. Trimming pared 4 bases from V and 0 bases from J, leaving 16 bases between. This clonotype was picked up a small number of times. TCR beta CDR3 regions were amplified from RNA. HTBI primers drove first-round RT-PCR of the TCR CDR3. TCRdb passed the multiplex PCR reads through MiXCR, listing each CDR3 protein once. The sample includes about 840,000 distinct CDR3 sequences, over 35% of them seen just once. The sequence was collected from a man aged 18 to 30 with Graves' hyperthyroidism. The chain carries TRBV7-6 and TRBJ1-3, with no clear D. The sequenced sample consisted of blood. The CDR3 spells CASSSSPQLGSGNTIYF. The CDR3 DNA reads TGTGCCAGCAGCTCAAGCCCCCAGTTGGGCTCTGGAAACACCATATATTTT.